This paragraph reports one TCR beta chain. Its antigen is unknown. Blood PBMC samples: pre-vaccination, two weeks post third vaccination, and at tumor progression. This specimen belongs to a study of glioma-infiltrating T cells after dendritic cell vaccination. Study-level information: The vaccine used monocyte-derived dendritic cells pulsed overnight with autologous tumor lysate. Whole-study findings and limits: Survival was not directly related to TCR clonality in these patients.

CDR1 LNHDA and CDR2 SQIVND come from the germline V gene (reference sequence). The V and J ends lost 5 bases and 5 bases, in that order; junction bases with no gene match: 11. The CDR3 runs to 17 residues. The PCR used 60 V beta and 13 J beta primers. The method was immunoSEQ multiplex PCR; TCRdb's version includes in-frame clones alone and lacks a portion of them. Of about 32,000 clones listed, 90% are singletons. The V and J genes are TRBV19 and TRBJ2-1; 11 nucleotides agree with TRBD2. Specimen: blood, collected before dendritic cell vaccination. The clonotype comes from a human donor with glioblastoma. The CDR3 DNA follows: TGTGCCAGTAGTTTCCTCATAGCGGGGGGGCGACACAATGAGCAGTTCTTC. This sequence encodes CASSFLIAGGRHNEQFF.